This T cell receptor beta chain was sequenced during a study of cytomegalovirus exposure and HLA in healthy donors (dated by TCRdb to about 2017). Some background on the complete study: An earlier analysis of several hundred of the donors reported about 290 Gb of sequence data and 117 million unique TCR beta sequences from about 179 million T cells. Roughly 300 gigabases of sequencing data and approximately 92 million unique TCR sequences made up an early release that covered about 640 HLA-typed donors. Of the 398 genotyped donors, 65% to 90% were placed in the genetic ancestry cluster associated with self-reported Caucasian donors. The study aimed to test whether cataloging public T cell receptors could reveal signatures of past pathogen exposure. The study used immunosequencing to profile the T cell repertoires of approximately 630 subjects and linked those repertoires to cytomegalovirus serostatus. A separate validation cohort of over a hundred different subjects was used in addition to the roughly 670-subject first cohort. High-throughput TCR immunosequencing, statistical association of individual TCRs with disease status, and machine learning were combined to predict cytomegalovirus infection status. In a later analysis, previously published TCR beta repertoires from 666 donors were re-analyzed and high-resolution HLA genotyping was added so that TCR occurrence patterns could be studied. Rather than drawing on any new phenotypic data, the later analysis identified candidate immune exposures from TCR beta sequences and the way those sequences occurred across donors. An earlier analysis of around 640 of the donors used high-throughput TCR beta sequencing to judge whether each TCR beta V gene segment behaved as functional or pseudogenic. Alongside the repertoire data, information on donor age, sex, ethnicity and CMV serostatus was compiled. A later genetic analysis took genome-wide SNP genotypes for about three fifths of the 666 donors and used that subset as a discovery cohort. All discovery cohort repertoires had been generated on a single sequencing platform. Both class I and class II loci were covered by HLA typing, at four-digit resolution. The number of typed donors differed by locus: 629-630 for A, B, C, DRB1 and DQB1; 500 to 550 for DQA1; some 590 for DPA1; and around 470 for DPB1. Roughly five DR-DQ haplotypes were handled as single units for association and clustering, since linkage in the cohort was strong. Across approximately 420 genotyped donors of the cohort, an average of roughly 230,000 unique TCR beta nucleotide sequences per donor were sequenced, and roughly a sixth of those sequences were non-productive.

The cohort was made up of roughly 670 healthy bone marrow donors. At the time of sampling, all cohort members were nominally healthy, though unrecorded immune exposures were likely present. The donor tested CMV seropositive and was one of the 289 seropositive cohort members. A peripheral blood sample was provided by each donor, and peripheral blood mononuclear cells were used for TCR beta sequencing. The Qiagen DNeasy Blood Extraction Kit was used to extract genomic DNA from the blood cell samples. With respect to this clone: Its specific antigen is unknown.

Study-wide conclusions, independent of this receptor: Because HLA typing was unavailable for some donors at each locus, only the typed subset was used in association tests. An earlier analysis of 587 of the donors showed that most TCR beta V segments appeared in productive rearrangements either about 87% or about 30% of the time, which broadly matched IMGT annotations. The study listed 164 TCR beta chains as associated with cytomegalovirus. Correlated functional status among segregating V segments might be attributable to linkage disequilibrium, but an unknown experimental factor could not be ruled out. V-gene and J-gene trimming of TCR beta chains was associated with a missense DCLRE1C variant in a later genetic analysis, and the association was replicated in an independent cohort. In both the original and validation cohorts, the classifier was reported to diagnose cytomegalovirus status with high specificity and sensitivity. In a later genetic analysis, fewer N-insertions in productive TCRs were reported among donors in an Asian-associated ancestry cluster than the 666-donor mean. The earlier analysis of some 540 of the donors excluded roughly 17 rarely observed V segments, including chromosome 9 orphons, because counts were too low. A cluster of highly shared sequence variants was judged likely to represent a technical artifact of the sequencing pipeline. A further reported finding was that TCR beta sequences accurately predicted the HLA-A and HLA-B alleles for most subjects in the first cohort. The presence/absence analyses assumed that sequencing depth was roughly uniform across donors, and that assumption may not be true. The cohort was sequenced for TCR beta chains only, and without alpha or paired-chain data the features that could be detected were limited. Across donors, most TCR sequences were observed very rarely, whereas some public TCRs were present in many individuals. Three of the identified cytomegalovirus-associated TCR beta chains were confirmed in vitro to be specific for cytomegalovirus antigens. Compared with equally common non-associated chains, HLA-associated TCR beta chains in a later analysis were more clonally expanded and had lower generation probabilities. In a later analysis, the rate of TCR association differed among HLA loci, with DRB1 alleles having the most associated TCRs and HLA-C alleles having the fewest. Several of the top co-occurrence clusters appeared to be linked to parvovirus B19, influenza, CMV and Epstein-Barr virus, according to a later analysis. When HLA alleles, especially DR and DQ, strongly co-occurred, attributing TCR associations to individual alleles was difficult. According to a later analysis, most CMV-associated TCR beta chains appeared to be HLA-restricted, and the HLA associations seemed to be driven largely by CMV exposure. CMV serostatus was the only immune exposure information available for the cohort. The authors suggested that the approach could potentially be generalized to other disease states and immunological phenotypes. In a later analysis, more than 15,000 TCR beta sequences were associated with specific HLA alleles at a false discovery rate of 0.05.

Library creation used the immunoSEQ multiplex PCR assay. For the multiplex PCR, a mixture combining 60 forward primers for TCR Vbeta segments and 13 reverse primers for TCR Jbeta segments was used. A multiplex PCR assay on genomic DNA amplified the CDR3 region of rearranged TCR beta genes. On the Illumina HiSeq System, the amplified TCR beta libraries were sequenced as 87-base-pair reads. The authors' pipeline ran thus. In a later analysis, some 80 million unique TCR beta chains were counted across the 650 to 750 repertoires, and roughly 11 million of these chains were shared by at least two donors. To remove PCR and sequencing errors, raw reads were error-corrected and collapsed into unique sequences using a nearest-neighbor algorithm that merged closely related sequences. CDR3 sequences were aligned to IMGT reference sequences to assign V, D and J gene segments. For a sequence to be retained, a match of at least six nucleotides was required to both a V gene segment and a J gene segment. A rearrangement was called productive if the CDR3 had no stop codons and remained in frame with V and J, and every other rearrangement was called non-productive. Following IMGT convention, CDR3 was defined as the stretch from the second conserved V-encoded cysteine up to the conserved J-encoded phenylalanine. The earlier analysis of 500 to 650 of the donors excluded any sequence lacking an unambiguous match to a single V gene segment. In an earlier analysis of almost 600 of the donors, a V segment was called functional when productive rearrangements were above 56.7%, and segregating when the standard deviation between donors exceeded 5%. To diagnose cytomegalovirus status from the catalog of TCR beta chain sequences, a statistical classification framework was built. In a later analysis, V and J genes were assigned by comparing TCR nucleotide sequences against IMGT/GENE-DB human TR gene sequences. Using the TCRdist pipeline, a later analysis assigned CDR3 sequences along with most-parsimonious VDJ recombination scenarios. In a later analysis, each TCR beta chain was defined by its CDR3 amino acid sequence together with its V-gene family, and reads lacking a unique V-gene family were excluded. As a way to deal with suspected cross-contamination and a sequencing artifact, a later analysis dropped approximately 570 nucleotide sequences that were highly shared and had low generation probability. In a later analysis, a clonal expansion index for each public chain was calculated from normalized within-repertoire ranks of inferred template counts. In a later analysis, generation probabilities were computed using a VDJ recombination model fitted to out-of-frame rearrangements, and the results were checked against IGoR. Hypergeometric tests were used in a later analysis to score TCR-TCR, TCR-HLA and TCR-CMV co-occurrence, with a repertoire-size bias correction applied to the TCR pairs. False discovery rates were estimated in a later analysis by permuting HLA or CMV assignments 20 times. In a later analysis, co-occurring TCRs were grouped using DBSCAN, and TCRdist sequence similarity was added for clustering within HLA-allele-positive subsets. Co-occurrence clustering excluded repertoires with fewer than 30,000 or more than 120,000 public chains, plus five with anomalous nucleotide sharing. TCRdb carries this immuneACCESS record with in-frame sequences only. Its versions omit some clonotypes, under half of them owing to an unresolved V gene in the studies checked, with the rest unexplained. The D gene and trimming were derived from the DNA, and the V and J assignments and clone size from that table. The sample table gives over 50,000 clones. The ten top clones hold approximately 9% of the sample.

The origin of this receptor is a man in his fifties in good health and CMV-seropositive. Specimen: PBMCs.

The CDR3 is CASSQDAGGGKGLEQFF. In nucleotide form, the sequence is TGTGCCAGCAGCCAAGATGCGGGCGGGGGTAAAGGTTTAGAGCAGTTCTTC. The rearrangement joined TRBV4-2 to TRBJ2-1; TRBD2 agrees with 7 junctional bases. According to the germline V gene, CDR1 reads LGHNA and CDR2 reads YNFKEQ. Germline trimming amounts to 0 bases on V and 10 bases on J, with 15 as the count of junction bases outside the gene matches. The CDR3 starts with the cysteine, ends with the phenylalanine, and has 17 residues. Only the CDR3 portion is preserved as DNA: 51 bases, with reading frame beginning at the first base.